This T cell receptor (beta chain) was documented in a study of blood T cell repertoires in COVID-19. At the level of the study: Sites in the United States, Italy and Spain provided acute and convalescent COVID-19 samples. Sample material is recorded as cDNA or gDNA derived from T cells, B-cell-depleted T cells, or PBMCs.

Followed longitudinally, the Seattle patients had been enrolled during active infection. Original methodology: Amplifying reference gene primers gave estimates of nucleated cell counts. Libraries were prepared by immunoSEQ multiplex PCR; TCRdb keeps only in-frame clonotypes and omits some of them. The D gene and trimming were derived from the DNA, and the V and J assignments and clone size from that table. The data contain tens of thousands of clones, 80% to 90% of them singletons. The CDR3 spans 16 residues. From germline, CDR1 is LGHDT and CDR2 YNNKEL (reference sequence). V shed 4 bases, J shed 2 bases, and the junction held 6 bases outside the gene matches.

The specimen sequenced was peripheral blood. The source of this sequence is a man between 35 and 55 years old with COVID-19, enrolled during active disease. This rearrangement joins TRBV3-1 (or the pseudogene TRBV3-2) to TRBJ2-3; 10 nucleotides agree with TRBD1. CDR3 sequence (DNA): TGTGCCAGCAGCCTCCCGACAGGGGGCACCACAGATACGCAGTATTTT. Protein product: CASSLPTGGTTDTQYF.